This entry lists 20 T cell receptor beta chains sequenced from one sample in a study of T cell repertoires in ileal Crohn's disease. Sequencing used immunoSEQ multiplex PCR; TCRdb keeps in-frame clones, though not all of them. Among 2,600 or so clones listed, nearly 80% were seen once. Time point described: neoterminal ileum biopsy at postoperative endoscopy, about 6 months after surgery. The sequenced material came from ileal tissue. These receptors came from an adult with Crohn's disease.

The chain uses TRBV5-1 and TRBJ2-3; the match to TRBD2 covers 14 bases. The V gene's germline CDR1 is SGHRS and CDR2 YFSETQ. The CDR3 totals 16 residues. Trimming cost V 4 bases and J 4 bases; bases outside gene matches: 5. This CDR3 is CASSQTGLAGADTQYF. The CDR3 nucleotides are TGCGCCAGCAGCCAAACGGGACTAGCGGGAGCAGATACGCAGTATTTT.

The chain combines TRBV18 with TRBJ2-7; 9 nucleotides agree with TRBD1. CDR1 is KGHSH and CDR2 is LQKENI in the germline V gene. CDR3 length: 17 amino acids. The junction had 7 bases not matched to a gene; V was cut back by 0 bases and J by 1 base. This CDR3 is CASSPPEGTGKSYEQYF. CDR3 sequence (DNA): TGTGCCAGCTCACCACCGGAGGGGACAGGGAAATCCTACGAGCAGTACTTC.

The chain joins TRBV6-1 to TRBJ2-5; perhaps TRBD2 as D (8 bases). V gave up 6 bases and J gave up 4 bases, with 18 bases separating them. This CDR3 contains 15 residues. Per germline, CDR1 MNHNS and CDR2 SASEGT. CDR3 coding DNA: TGTGCCAGCAGGCCTGGACTAGCAGGGGGAGAGACCCAGTACTTC. Translation: CASRPGLAGGETQYF.

The gene calls are TRBV9 and TRBJ2-7; D gene uncertain. Germline V gene sequence: CDR1 SGDLS, CDR2 YYNGEE. Trimming took 0 bases from V and 0 from J, leaving 7 bases between them. The CDR3 sequence is 14 residues long. The CDR3 DNA follows: TGTGCCAGCAGCGTAGATGGCTCCTCCTACGAGCAGTACTTC. Amino acid sequence: CASSVDGSSYEQYF.

The gene calls are TRBV15 and TRBJ2-7; D unresolved. Trimming removed 0 bases at V and 6 bases at J, with 15 bases between. This CDR3 region has 15 residues. Germline CDR1 LNHNV, CDR2 YYDKDF (reference sequence). The chain's CDR3 is CATSREPVRSGEQYF. CDR3 DNA: TGTGCCACCAGCAGAGAGCCGGTAAGGTCGGGCGAGCAGTACTTC.

The chain uses TRBV25-1 and TRBJ2-6; 10 bases are shared with TRBD1. CDR1 and CDR2 from the germline V gene are MGHDK and SYGVNS. The length of the CDR3 is 18 residues. V lost 2 bases, J lost 4 bases, and 8 bases stayed unmatched. CDR3 in amino acids: CASSEPRGTGVGANVLTF. The CDR3 nucleotides are TGTGCCAGCAGTGAACCCCGGGGGACAGGGGTAGGGGCCAACGTCCTGACTTTC.

The chain is built from TRBV5-1 and TRBJ2-2; weak D call: TRBD1 (5 bases). Germline CDR1 and CDR2: SGHRS and YFSETQ. The CDR3 runs to 15 residues. V was trimmed by 0 bases and J by 3 bases, leaving 9 bases between them. CDR3 sequence: CASSLAGRDTGELFF. The CDR3 DNA follows: TGCGCCAGCAGCTTGGCCGGCAGGGACACCGGGGAGCTGTTTTTT.

This rearrangement joins TRBV6-6 to TRBJ2-7; D gene uncertain. The germline V and J ends were trimmed by 2 bases and 5 bases, with 7 bases remaining between them. The V gene's germline CDR1 is MNHNY and CDR2 SVGAGI (reference sequence). This CDR3 has 12 amino acids. CDR3 amino acids: CASSYTSHEQYF. As DNA, the CDR3 is TGTGCCAGCAGTTACACTTCCCACGAGCAGTACTTC.

The V gene is TRBV5-6, the J gene TRBJ2-3, with 7 bases aligning to TRBD2. J was trimmed by 5 bases and V by 1 base; bases with no gene match: 4. The germline CDR1 and CDR2 sequences are SGHDT and YYEEEE. This CDR3 region has 14 residues. The CDR3 reads CASSLRGSRDTQYF. The DNA for the CDR3 is TGTGCCAGCAGCTTGCGCGGGAGCCGAGATACGCAGTATTTT.

The chain links TRBV6-5 to TRBJ2-5, with 9 bases lining up with TRBD1. Germline assignment: CDR1 MNHEY and CDR2 SVGAGI. The trim removed 5 bases at V and 4 bases at J, leaving 8 bases unmatched. The CDR3 length is 15 residues. CDR3 region: CASSVRTGVRETQYF. The CDR3 DNA sequence: TGTGCCAGCAGTGTCCGGACAGGGGTTCGAGAGACCCAGTACTTC.

This clone occurred a few times. The V gene is TRBV5-1, the J gene TRBJ2-3, with 10 bases that match TRBD2. The germline V gene encodes CDR1 SGHRS and CDR2 YFSETQ. The CDR3 extends over 15 amino acids. With V trimmed by 4 bases and J by 5 bases, 7 bases remained unmatched. CDR3 DNA: TGCGCCAGCAGCGTCCCTAGCGGGAGAGGAGATACGCAGTATTTT. Protein: CASSVPSGRGDTQYF. Using reference TRBV5-1 and TRBJ2-3 for the parts outside the CDR3, the full variable domain is KAGVTQTPRYLIKTRGQQVTLSCSPISGHRSVSWYQQTPGQGLQFLFEYFSETQRNKGNFPGRFSGRQFSNSRSEMNVSTLELGDSALYLCASSVPSGRGDTQYFGPGTRLTVL.

The J gene is TRBJ2-2, the V gene TRBV28; tentative D call: TRBD2 (6 bases). V lost 2 bases and J lost 4, with 11 bases in between. The CDR3 loop spans 15 amino acids. Germline loops: CDR1 MDHEN, CDR2 SYDVKM. The CDR3 is CASSLSPRGTGELFF. The DNA of the CDR3 is TGTGCCAGCAGTTTAAGTCCGCGGGGCACCGGGGAGCTGTTTTTT.

The gene calls are TRBV9 and TRBJ2-1, with 15 bases identical to TRBD2. The CDR3 contains 15 residues. The germline gives CDR1 SGDLS, CDR2 YYNGEE. The V gene end was trimmed by 4 bases and the J gene end by 9 bases; junction bases not matched to a gene: 5. The CDR3 protein is CASSTKGLAGGEQFF. The CDR3 DNA sequence: TGTGCCAGCAGCACCAAGGGACTAGCGGGAGGTGAGCAGTTCTTC.

V usage is TRBV30 and J usage is TRBJ1-5, with D possibly being TRBD1 (5 bases). CDR3 length equals 14 residues. V was clipped by 4 bases and J by 7 bases, with 17 bases between them. CDR1 is GTSNPN and CDR2 is SVGIG in the germline V gene (reference sequence). The DNA of the CDR3 is TGTGCCTGGACGTCCCAGGGACTGGGGCAGCCCCAGCATTTT. It specifies CAWTSQGLGQPQHF.

Sample share makes this clone large. This rearrangement joins TRBV14 to TRBJ1-1; 8 bases are a match to TRBD1. The CDR3 covers 16 residues. CDR1 and CDR2 from the germline V gene are SGHDN and FVKESK. Germline trimming cut 4 bases from V and 1 base from J; bases unmatched to any gene: 8. CDR3 coding DNA: TGTGCCAGCAGCCCCACAGGGACAGGTGAGAACACTGAAGCTTTCTTT. Translated, it gives CASSPTGTGENTEAFF.

The V and J genes are TRBV7-3 and TRBJ2-2; no reliable D call. The CDR3 is 13 residues long. Trimming removed 5 bases from V and 6 bases from J, with 10 bases in between. The germline CDR1 and CDR2 sequences are SGHTA and FQGTGA. Here the CDR3 reads CASSDGLAGELFF. The CDR3 nucleotides are TGTGCCAGCAGCGACGGCCTAGCCGGGGAGCTGTTTTTT.

CDR3: CASRGFSGREYNEQFF. The CDR3 coding sequence is TGTGCCAGCAGGGGATTTAGCGGGAGGGAATACAATGAGCAGTTCTTC. The chain couples TRBV25-1 to TRBJ2-1; 11 bases agree with TRBD2. Germline V CDR1 and CDR2: MGHDK, SYGVNS. The CDR3 extends over 16 amino acids. The trim removed 6 bases at V and 4 bases at J, leaving 8 bases unmatched.

The rearrangement joins TRBV18 to TRBJ1-6; 8 bases fit TRBD1. CDR1 and CDR2 (germline): KGHSH, LQKENI. V trimming: 3 bases; J trimming: 10 bases; junction bases outside the gene matches: 11. This CDR3 has 16 residues. The CDR3 sequence: CASSPGETGEASPLHF. As DNA, the CDR3 is TGTGCCAGCTCACCCGGAGAGACAGGGGAGGCCTCACCCCTCCACTTT.

This clone has more than one count but fewer than ten. The chain has TRBV2 and TRBJ1-1; the D gene is possibly TRBD1 (5 bases). In germline, CDR1 is SNHLY, CDR2 FYNNEI. V was clipped by 9 bases and J by 4 bases, with 15 bases between them. The CDR3 contains 13 residues. CDR3 protein: CARGTQGGTEAFF. The DNA for the CDR3 is TGTGCCAGGGGAACTCAGGGCGGCACTGAAGCTTTCTTT.

J is TRBJ2-2 and V is TRBV10-3; TRBD1 is a possible D gene (5 bases). CDR3 size: 13 residues. Trimming shortened V by 6 bases and J by 5 bases, and 10 bases separated the two germline ends. Germline V lookup: CDR1 ENHRY, CDR2 SYGVKD. The CDR3 protein is CAIRPAGTGELFF. Here the CDR3 DNA reads TGTGCCATCAGGCCGGCAGGGACCGGGGAGCTGTTTTTT.